These 31 T cell receptor beta chains share one sample of origin, sequenced in a study of blood T cell repertoires in COVID-19. The data were produced by immunoSEQ multiplex PCR, yet TCRdb's version contains in-frame clones alone and is incomplete. Among 120,000 or so clones listed, about 80% were seen once. The sequenced material came from peripheral blood. The source of these receptors is a human donor in a cohort sampled during active COVID-19.

The genes are TRBV6-5 and TRBJ2-7; 8 positions match TRBD1. Per the germline V gene, CDR1 is MNHEY and CDR2 is SVGAGI. The J segment lost 8 bases and the V segment lost 4 bases, leaving 13 bases of the junction unmatched. The CDR3 loop spans 15 amino acids. The CDR3 nucleotides read TGTGCCAGCAGTTCCCGGCCCGACAGGGGCAGTAAGCAGTACTTC. The encoded protein is CASSSRPDRGSKQYF.

V and J are TRBV7-9 and TRBJ2-1; TRBD2 might be the D (6 bases). In germline, CDR1 is SEHNR, CDR2 FQNEAQ (reference sequence). V was cut by 5 bases and J by 10 bases, with 24 bases left in between. The CDR3 sequence is 16 residues long. The CDR3 loop is CASSLRQGLGAREQFF. The CDR3 DNA follows: TGTGCCAGCAGCCTACGCCAGGGACTCGGGGCAAGGGAGCAGTTCTTC.

J is TRBJ2-1 and V is TRBV4-3; D call uncertain. Trimming removed 3 bases at V and 13 bases at J, with 19 bases between. The CDR3 is 14 residues long. Germline CDR1 LGHNA, CDR2 YSLEER. The CDR3 DNA is TGCGCCAGCAGCCAGAGCTCTAGTTCCCTCCACCAGTTCTTC. It specifies CASSQSSSSLHQFF.

The chain employs TRBV19 and TRBJ2-1, with 10 positions matching TRBD2. Germline loops: CDR1 LNHDA, CDR2 SQIVND (reference sequence). CDR3 length: 16 amino acids. Unmatched junction bases numbered 10, after V lost 3 bases and J lost 8 bases. CDR3 sequence: CASSIQASGSRDEQFF. The CDR3 nucleotides are TGTGCCAGTAGTATTCAGGCTAGCGGGAGTCGGGATGAGCAGTTCTTC.

The chain couples TRBV7-9 to TRBJ1-1; possibly TRBD1 for D (5 bases). V was trimmed by 6 bases and J by 4 bases, leaving 18 bases between them. From germline, CDR1 is SEHNR and CDR2 FQNEAQ (reference sequence). The CDR3 is 15 amino acids. The CDR3 loop is CASRQSRGFGTEAFF. The DNA of the CDR3 is TGTGCCAGCAGACAATCTAGGGGTTTTGGCACTGAAGCTTTCTTT.

The J gene is TRBJ1-1, the V gene TRBV4-3; the match to TRBD1 covers 11 bases. The CDR3 has 17 residues. Germline values: CDR1 LGHNA, CDR2 YSLEER. V lost 5 bases and J lost 4; bases outside the gene matches: 12. The CDR3 loop reads CASSGRLSGTGGTEAFF. The CDR3 DNA is TGCGCCAGCAGCGGACGCCTTTCCGGGACAGGGGGCACTGAAGCTTTCTTT.

This clone was seen ten or more times. The chain has TRBV6-2 or TRBV6-3 and TRBJ2-3; 10 bases map to TRBD2. Germline loops: CDR1 MNHEY, CDR2 SVGEGT. CDR3 length equals 15 residues. V was clipped by 0 bases and J by 11 bases; unmatched bases: 8. The CDR3 DNA sequence: TGTGCCAGCAGTTACTCGGGGCTAGCGGGGGACCTGCAGTATTTT. Protein: CASSYSGLAGDLQYF.

DNA of the CDR3: TGTGCCAGCTCACCTCCCGGGGACAGGGGGCTCCCAGCTTTCTTT. This codes for CASSPPGDRGLPAFF. This chain joins TRBV18 and TRBJ1-1; 12 bases map to TRBD1. CDR3 length: 15 amino acids. Germline V gene lookup returns CDR1 KGHSH and CDR2 LQKENI. V lost 3 bases to trimming and J lost 10 bases; unmatched junction nucleotides: 9.

This clone turned up a few times. The J gene is TRBJ2-5, the V gene TRBV2, with 11 bases identical to TRBD2. The CDR3 totals 15 residues. Germline-derived CDR1 and CDR2 are SNHLY and FYNNEI. V was pared by 0 bases and J by 7 bases, with 4 bases of the junction left unmatched. Here the CDR3 DNA reads TGTGCCAGCAGTGAAGCGGCTAGCGGGGGGCGGACCCAGTACTTC. The encoded protein is CASSEAASGGRTQYF. Filled out from reference TRBV2 and TRBJ2-5, the complete variable domain reads EPEVTQTPSHQVTQMGQEVILRCVPISNHLYFYWYRQILGQKVEFLVSFYNNEISEKSEIFDDQFSVERPDGSNFTLKIRSTKLEDSAMYFCASSEAASGGRTQYFGPGTRLLVL.

This clone was seen more than once but under ten times. J is TRBJ2-7 and V is TRBV29-1; D is uncertain. Trimming removed 7 bases at V and 3 bases at J, with 16 bases between. The CDR3 consists of 13 residues. Per the germline V gene, CDR1 is SQVTM and CDR2 is ANQGSEA. The CDR3 bases are TGCAGCGCTACCACAGAGTCCATCTACGAGCAGTACTTC. It translates to CSATTESIYEQYF.

The chain is built from TRBV4-1 and TRBJ2-5; 9 bases agree with TRBD2. CDR1 is MGHRA, CDR2 YSYEKL, per germline. The CDR3 totals 15 residues. Unmatched junction bases numbered 7, after V lost 0 bases and J lost 8 bases. This chain's CDR3 is CASSQDALAGTTQYF. The CDR3 nucleotides read TGCGCCAGCAGCCAAGATGCGCTAGCGGGAACCACCCAGTACTTC.

This chain connects TRBV28 to TRBJ1-5; 7 bases align to TRBD1. CDR1 and CDR2 from the germline V gene are MDHEN and SYDVKM. The CDR3 sequence is 17 residues long. Germline trimming cut 5 bases from V and 4 bases from J; bases unmatched to any gene: 14. CDR3 nucleotide sequence: TGTGCCAGCAGTAAATCTGGGGGACAGCTTTTTAATCAGCCCCAGCATTTT. It codes for CASSKSGGQLFNQPQHF.

The chain joins TRBV11-2 to TRBJ1-1; possibly TRBD1 for D (6 bases). This CDR3 is built from 14 residues. Looked up from germline, CDR1 is SGHAT and CDR2 is FQNNGV. Trimming left V 3 bases short and J 5 bases short, with 13 bases between. The CDR3 loop is CASSLIRRGTEAFF. In nucleotides, the CDR3 is TGTGCCAGCAGCTTGATAAGAAGGGGGACTGAAGCTTTCTTT.

This chain joins TRBV28 and TRBJ2-7, with 7 bases matching TRBD1. Germline V gene sequence: CDR1 MDHEN, CDR2 SYDVKM. V gave up 3 bases and J gave up 1 base; unmatched junction bases: 6. The CDR3 loop spans 15 amino acids. This chain's CDR3 is CASSFRGTVSYEQYF. The CDR3 coding sequence is TGTGCCAGCAGTTTTCGAGGGACAGTGTCCTACGAGCAGTACTTC.

The chain uses TRBV7-9 and TRBJ2-3; 9 positions match TRBD1. V lost 2 bases to trimming and J lost 4 bases; unmatched junction nucleotides: 4. Germline V gives CDR1 SEHNR, CDR2 FQNEAQ (reference sequence). There are 15 residues in the CDR3. CDR3 DNA: TGTGCCAGCAGCTTAAGGACAGGGGCGTCAGATACGCAGTATTTT. It codes for CASSLRTGASDTQYF.

The rearrangement joins TRBV6-5 to TRBJ1-5; D may be TRBD1 (6 bases). This CDR3 comprises 13 residues. Germline CDR1 MNHEY, CDR2 SVGAGI. The V end was cut by 7 bases, the J end by 7 bases, with 14 bases between. In DNA, the CDR3 is TGTGCCAGCATCGGACAGTATGACCAGCCCCAGCATTTT. Protein product: CASIGQYDQPQHF.

V and J are TRBV9 and TRBJ1-6; the match to TRBD1 covers 12 bases. The CDR3 spans 15 residues. J lost 9 bases, V lost 4 bases, and 5 bases had no gene match. Germline CDR1 reads SGDLS; CDR2 reads YYNGEE. CDR3 amino acids: CASSMGQGASSPLHF. The CDR3 bases are TGTGCCAGCAGCATGGGACAGGGGGCGAGTTCACCCCTCCACTTT.

This clone was seen once. The rearrangement uses TRBV5-1 and TRBJ1-2, with 11 bases matching TRBD1. J lost 7 bases, V lost 4 bases, and 3 bases had no gene match. The CDR3 loop spans 13 amino acids. CDR1 is SGHRS and CDR2 is YFSETQ in the germline V gene. The CDR3 region has the DNA TGCGCCAGCAGCCTGGGACAGGGGGGTGGCTACACCTTC. This translates into CASSLGQGGGYTF. Full variable domain (remainder filled in from reference TRBV5-1 and TRBJ1-2): KAGVTQTPRYLIKTRGQQVTLSCSPISGHRSVSWYQQTPGQGLQFLFEYFSETQRNKGNFPGRFSGRQFSNSRSEMNVSTLELGDSALYLCASSLGQGGGYTFGSGTRLTVV.

J is TRBJ1-6 and V is TRBV18; no firm D call. Trimming left V 3 bases short and J 7 bases short, with 13 bases between. This CDR3 has 15 amino acids. Germline V gene sequence: CDR1 KGHSH, CDR2 LQKENI. This CDR3 is CASSPRDPANSPLHF. CDR3 sequence (DNA): TGTGCCAGCTCACCGCGGGATCCGGCGAATTCACCCCTCCACTTT.

This rearrangement joins TRBV7-9 to TRBJ2-1; 7 bases match TRBD2. After removal of 4 bases from V and 8 bases from J, the junction contained 8 bases not matched to a gene. The CDR3 loop spans 14 amino acids. The germline CDR1 and CDR2 sequences are SEHNR and FQNEAQ (reference sequence). CDR3: CASSSQRLADEQFF. CDR3 sequence (DNA): TGTGCCAGCAGCTCCCAACGACTAGCCGATGAGCAGTTCTTC.

The chain has TRBV7-2 and TRBJ2-6, with TRBD1 as a possible D gene (6 bases). From germline, CDR1 is SGHTA and CDR2 FQGNSA. This CDR3 contains 16 residues. Trimming removed 4 bases at V and 0 bases at J, with 10 bases between. CDR3 nucleotide sequence: TGTGCCAGCAGCTCGCAGACAGGCTCTGGGGCCAACGTCCTGACTTTC. Amino acids: CASSSQTGSGANVLTF.

The genes are TRBV7-3 and TRBJ2-1; TRBD2 agrees at 9 bases. Germline CDR1 reads SGHTA; CDR2 reads FQGTGA. CDR3 length equals 12 residues. With 8 bases clipped from V and 7 bases from J, the junction kept 3 bases outside the gene matches. CDR3 DNA sequence: TGTGCCAGCGGGACTAGCCGAAATGAGCAGTTCTTC. Translating gives CASGTSRNEQFF.

This chain joins TRBV2 and TRBJ2-2; 9 bases agree with TRBD1. CDR1 is SNHLY and CDR2 is FYNNEI in the germline V gene. V dropped 10 bases and J dropped 2; count of bases not matched to a gene: 8. The CDR3 covers 15 residues. The CDR3: CATQPGQGNTGELFF. The CDR3 DNA is TGTGCCACGCAACCGGGACAGGGTAACACCGGGGAGCTGTTTTTT.

A single count supports this clone. V usage is TRBV4-1 and J usage is TRBJ1-1; a weak D match, TRBD1 (6 bases). Per germline, CDR1 MGHRA and CDR2 YSYEKL. The V end lost 1 base, the J end lost 1 base, and 10 bases lay between the germline ends. The CDR3 has 15 amino acids. The DNA for the CDR3 is TGCGCCAGCAGCCAAGGCCCGGACAGGAACACTGAAGCTTTCTTT. It is translated as CASSQGPDRNTEAFF.

This chain joins TRBV11-3 and TRBJ2-5; 14 bases align to TRBD2. The junction had 4 bases not matched to a gene; V was cut back by 5 bases and J by 2 bases. This CDR3 is 16 amino acids long. Per germline, CDR1 SGHNT and CDR2 YENEEA. CDR3: CASSHRLAGGQETQYF. CDR3 DNA: TGTGCCAGCAGCCATCGACTAGCGGGGGGGCAAGAGACCCAGTACTTC.

The chain uses TRBV7-3 and TRBJ2-1; D might be TRBD2 (6 bases). CDR3 length equals 16 residues. Germline lookup yields CDR1 SGHTA and CDR2 FQGTGA. The V gene lost 5 bases and the J gene lost 3 bases, with 17 bases spanning the gap. Here the CDR3 DNA reads TGTGCCAGCAGCCCCAATGGGCGGGGAGACTACAATGAGCAGTTCTTC. Residues: CASSPNGRGDYNEQFF.

The rearrangement links TRBV18 to TRBJ1-5, with D hard to call. V lost 3 bases and J 3 bases, leaving 9 bases between the germline ends. Germline CDR1 is KGHSH and CDR2 is LQKENI. The CDR3 contains 14 residues. The CDR3 loop reads CASSPRTDNQPQHF. The CDR3 coding sequence is TGTGCCAGCTCACCTAGGACTGACAATCAGCCCCAGCATTTT.

The V gene is TRBV6-2 or TRBV6-3, the J gene TRBJ1-5, with D possibly matching TRBD1 (6 bases). The CDR3 is 17 residues long. V was trimmed by 1 base and J by 0 bases, leaving 13 bases between them. The germline gives CDR1 MNHEY, CDR2 SVGEGT. The CDR3 spells CASSYYGGGYSNQPQHF. In DNA, the CDR3 is TGTGCCAGCAGTTACTATGGGGGCGGTTATAGCAATCAGCCCCAGCATTTT.

The chain couples TRBV6-5 to TRBJ2-4; maybe TRBD1 (5 bases). Trimming took off 7 bases at V and 3 bases at J, with 13 bases between the two ends. Germline V lookup: CDR1 MNHEY, CDR2 SVGAGI. This CDR3 has 14 amino acids. Here the CDR3 DNA reads TGTGCCAGCATTTCAACAGGTAGCAAAAACATTCAGTACTTC. Its protein product is CASISTGSKNIQYF.

This chain links TRBV7-8 with TRBJ2-2, with TRBD1 matching over 10 bases. The germline V gene has CDR1 SGHVS and CDR2 FQNEAQ. V lost 5 bases and J lost 12; bases outside the gene matches: 12. The CDR3 has 15 amino acids. CDR3 sequence reads: CASSPKGQGPTKLFF. CDR3 nucleotides: TGTGCCAGCAGCCCCAAGGGACAGGGGCCGACAAAGCTGTTTTTT.

This clone was seen only once. This chain's CDR3 is CASSPLRTEGNTEAFF. The CDR3 coding sequence is TGTGCCAGCAGTCCGCTAAGGACAGAGGGCAACACTGAAGCTTTCTTT. The chain is built from TRBV28 and TRBJ1-1; weak D call: TRBD1 (6 bases). The CDR3 totals 16 residues. Germline V gene lookup returns CDR1 MDHEN and CDR2 SYDVKM. Between the trimmed V and J ends, which lost 5 bases and 2 bases, there was a span of 18 bases.